This T cell receptor beta chain comes out of a study of tumor-infiltrating lymphocytes in oesophageal squamous cell carcinoma. In this sample, this clonotype turned up many times. CDR1 is SGHRS and CDR2 is YFSETQ in the germline V gene. V shed 2 bases and J shed 1 base, with 11 bases lying between them. This CDR3 is built from 15 residues. TCRdb independently ran MiXCR on the PCR reads; one entry per CDR3 protein. The sample has about 6,600 distinct CDR3 sequences; about a sixth are singletons. The chain is built from TRBV5-1 and TRBJ2-3; no clear D. The sequencing input was blood. The TCR was taken from a male donor with esophageal squamous cell carcinoma. Here the CDR3 DNA reads TGCGCCAGCAGCTTTAGTGGTAGGGGCACAGATACGCAGTATTTT. Translating gives CASSFSGRGTDTQYF. The full variable domain, rest sourced from reference TRBV5-1 and TRBJ2-3, is KAGVTQTPRYLIKTRGQQVTLSCSPISGHRSVSWYQQTPGQGLQFLFEYFSETQRNKGNFPGRFSGRQFSNSRSEMNVSTLELGDSALYLCASSFSGRGTDTQYFGPGTRLTVL.